These 31 T cell receptor beta chains came from one sample sequenced in a study of blood T cells in healthy people across ages. Primers used in a second PCR of about 6 to 12 cycles were a sample-barcoded 5' primer and a J-beta primer mix. One entry per CDR3 protein results from TCRdb running MiXCR on the 5' RACE reads. Altogether 1.5 million to 2 million distinct CDR3 sequences are present, 25% to 30% being singletons, with the ten largest covering 7% to 9%. Source material: blood. The receptors shown here come from a woman in her 30s in good health.

About this clonotype: One junction end does not reproduce the germline sequence, and a read error may be involved. The CDR3 region is CANSLVGGYGYTF. The CDR3 region has the DNA TGTGCCAACAGTTTAGTCGGAGGCTATGGCTACACCTTC. This sequence joins TRBV12-3 or TRBV12-4 and TRBJ1-2; no firm D call. This CDR3 is 13 amino acids long.

This clonotype has more than one count but fewer than ten. This chain uses TRBV7-6 with TRBJ1-1, with 8 bases lining up with TRBD1. Germline loops: CDR1 SGHVS, CDR2 FNYEAQ. J gave up 4 bases and V 3 bases, and 7 bases lay outside the gene matches. This CDR3 has 15 amino acids. CDR3 sequence reads: CASSLVTGGVTEAFF. CDR3 coding DNA: TGTGCCAGCAGCTTGGTAACAGGGGGTGTCACTGAAGCTTTCTTT. The whole variable domain, filled in from reference TRBV7-6 and TRBJ1-1, reads GAGVSQSPRYKVTKRGQDVALRCDPISGHVSLYWYRQALGQGPEFLTYFNYEAQQDKSGLPNDRFSAERPEGSISTLTIQRTEQRDSAMYRCASSLVTGGVTEAFFGQGTRLTVV.

A single count supports this clonotype. The rearrangement links TRBV2 to TRBJ2-1, with 16 nucleotides matching TRBD2. The CDR3 is made up of 15 amino acids. The V and J ends lost 8 bases and 7 bases, in that order; junction bases with no gene match: 5. The germline CDR1 and CDR2 sequences are SNHLY and FYNNEI. The CDR3 DNA sequence: TGTGCCAGCGGCCAGGGACTAGCGGGAGGGAATGAGCAGTTCTTC. It is translated as CASGQGLAGGNEQFF. The whole variable domain, filled in from reference TRBV2 and TRBJ2-1, reads EPEVTQTPSHQVTQMGQEVILRCVPISNHLYFYWYRQILGQKVEFLVSFYNNEISEKSEIFDDQFSVERPDGSNFTLKIRSTKLEDSAMYFCASGQGLAGGNEQFFGPGTRLTVL.

V and J are TRBV11-2 and TRBJ1-2, with D possibly matching TRBD1 (5 bases). V was cut by 0 bases and J by 4 bases, with 9 bases left in between. The CDR3 spans 14 residues. Looked up from germline, CDR1 is SGHAT and CDR2 is FQNNGV. This CDR3 reads CASSLDFGAYGYTF. CDR3 DNA sequence: TGTGCCAGCAGCTTAGATTTCGGGGCCTATGGCTACACCTTC.

The V gene is TRBV7-9, the J gene TRBJ2-4; D gene uncertain. Germline CDR1 and CDR2: SEHNR and FQNEAQ (reference sequence). The length of the CDR3 is 15 residues. Trimming removed 5 bases from V and 13 bases from J, with 24 bases in between. In DNA, the CDR3 is TGTGCCAGCAGCCCACAGCCGAAGCCCTACAATGAGCAGTACTTC. It specifies CASSPQPKPYNEQYF.

This clonotype was seen many times. V usage is TRBV20-1 and J usage is TRBJ2-4; 7 bases line up with TRBD2. Germline CDR1 is DFQATT and CDR2 is SNEGSKA (reference sequence). Trimming took 3 bases from V and 13 from J; bases not matched to a gene: 15. The CDR3 length is 14 residues. The CDR3 spells CSASPAGPTLWQYF. The CDR3 DNA follows: TGCAGTGCTAGTCCAGCGGGACCCACCCTTTGGCAGTACTTC.

The chain joins TRBV27 to TRBJ2-2; D gene ambiguous. In germline, CDR1 is MNHEY, CDR2 SMNVEV (reference sequence). V was clipped by 8 bases and J by 0 bases, with 7 bases between them. This CDR3 spans 13 amino acids. The DNA for the CDR3 is TGTGCCAGCGGGTTCACGAACACCGGGGAGCTGTTTTTT. Translating it yields CASGFTNTGELFF.

This chain links TRBV25-1 with TRBJ1-1; TRBD1 is a possible D gene (6 bases). CDR1 and CDR2 from the germline V gene are MGHDK and SYGVNS. CDR3 length equals 15 residues. The ends were cut back, 3 bases at V and 0 bases at J, with 11 bases in the middle. The CDR3 DNA is TGTGCCAGCAGTGAGGGGGGCTTTGTGAACACTGAAGCTTTCTTT. This sequence encodes CASSEGGFVNTEAFF.

The table lists this clonotype with a few counts. V usage is TRBV20-1 and J usage is TRBJ2-3; D call uncertain. From germline, CDR1 is DFQATT and CDR2 SNEGSKA (reference sequence). This CDR3 spans 16 amino acids. V was trimmed by 0 bases and J by 5 bases, leaving 18 bases between them. The CDR3 loop reads CSARDSLVYPGDTQYF. For the CDR3, the DNA is TGCAGTGCTAGAGATTCGCTCGTCTACCCTGGAGATACGCAGTATTTT.

V usage is TRBV5-1 and J usage is TRBJ1-2; D is ambiguous. Germline V gene data show CDR1 as SGHRS and CDR2 as YFSETQ. V was cut by 0 bases and J by 4 bases, with 13 bases left in between. The CDR3 consists of 15 residues. In DNA form, the CDR3 reads TGCGCCAGCAGCTTGGGGGCAGGCGCCCTCTATGGCTACACCTTC. It is translated as CASSLGAGALYGYTF.

This clonotype was observed at least ten times. The gene calls are TRBV12-3 or TRBV12-4 and TRBJ2-1; D gene ambiguous. Trimming removed 5 bases from V and 8 bases from J, with 19 bases in between. This CDR3 contains 15 residues. CDR3 DNA: TGTGCCAGCAGTCGTACCCCTAGGTCTAACGATGAGCAGTTCTTC. Its translation is CASSRTPRSNDEQFF.

V usage is TRBV20-1 and J usage is TRBJ2-5; tentative D call: TRBD2 (6 bases). This CDR3 is 15 amino acids long. The V end lost 3 bases, the J end lost 5 bases, and 19 bases lay between the germline ends. Germline V CDR1 and CDR2: DFQATT, SNEGSKA (reference sequence). The DNA for the CDR3 is TGCAGTGCTAGCTCCATTCGAGCGGGCGGGGAGACCCAGTACTTC. Its protein is CSASSIRAGGETQYF.

Many counts were recorded for this clonotype. The J gene is TRBJ1-1, the V gene TRBV20-1; weak D call: TRBD1 (5 bases). The CDR3 length is 14 residues. CDR1 is DFQATT, CDR2 SNEGSKA, per germline (reference sequence). V was clipped by 0 bases and J by 5 bases, with 13 bases between them. CDR3 residues: CSAREPGPRTEAFF. CDR3 nucleotide sequence: TGCAGTGCTAGAGAGCCGGGGCCCCGGACTGAAGCTTTCTTT.

Turning to this clonotype: A read error is likely, as this CDR3 ends without the conserved phenylalanine or tryptophan. It is unclear where the CDR3 begins or ends on the DNA, so no DNA is shown, and the CDR3 is as TCRdb lists it. V usage is TRBV20-1 and J usage is TRBJ2-1; the D call in the table, TRBD1, was not verified against the DNA. Germline CDR1 is DFQATT and CDR2 is SNEGSKA (reference sequence). The CDR3 numbers 14 amino acids, ends counted. The CDR3 is CSVLDRGSGYTFGS.

This CDR3 is CSVDATGGYGYTF. The CDR3 bases are TGCAGCGTTGACGCGACAGGGGGCTATGGCTACACCTTC. The rearrangement uses TRBV29-1 and TRBJ1-2; 9 bases match TRBD1. The CDR3 is 13 residues long. The V and J ends lost 3 bases and 4 bases, in that order; junction bases with no gene match: 3. Germline loops: CDR1 SQVTM, CDR2 ANQGSEA.

V and J are TRBV12-3 or TRBV12-4 and TRBJ2-3, with TRBD1 identical over 7 bases. The J segment lost 4 bases and the V segment lost 5 bases, leaving 12 bases of the junction unmatched. The CDR3 has 16 amino acids. The CDR3 region has the DNA TGTGCCAGCAGTACCCGACAGGGACGGGGTTCAGATACGCAGTATTTT. This translates into CASSTRQGRGSDTQYF.

This clonotype was seen a handful of times. This chain joins TRBV7-9 and TRBJ2-6; D is uncertain. Trimming removed 1 base from V and 4 bases from J, with 14 bases in between. Germline lookup yields CDR1 SEHNR and CDR2 FQNEAQ (reference sequence). This CDR3 comprises 17 residues. The CDR3 bases are TGTGCCAGCAGCTTAGGAGCCCCGGATCTGGGGGCCAACGTCCTGACTTTC. This gives the protein CASSLGAPDLGANVLTF. The entire variable domain, with the rest obtained from reference TRBV7-9 and TRBJ2-6, is as follows: DTGVSQNPRHKITKRGQNVTFRCDPISEHNRLYWYRQTLGQGPEFLTYFQNEAQLEKSRLLSDRFSAERPKGSFSTLEIQRTEQGDSAMYLCASSLGAPDLGANVLTFGAGSRLTVL.

This clonotype was observed a handful of times. This chain links TRBV18 with TRBJ2-5; the match to TRBD1 covers 8 bases. V lost 2 bases and J lost 4; bases outside the gene matches: 9. Germline V gene sequence: CDR1 KGHSH, CDR2 LQKENI. The CDR3 totals 16 residues. The DNA for the CDR3 is TGTGCCAGCTCACCAGGGACAGGACGGTCAGCAGAGACCCAGTACTTC. As protein: CASSPGTGRSAETQYF.

The chain has TRBV7-6 and TRBJ2-5; 10 nucleotides match TRBD2. J was trimmed by 7 bases and V by 0 bases; bases with no gene match: 8. Looked up from germline, CDR1 is SGHVS and CDR2 is FNYEAQ. The CDR3 sequence is 16 residues long. The CDR3 spells CASSLAPSGGYGTQYF. The CDR3 nucleotides are TGTGCCAGCAGCTTAGCCCCTAGCGGGGGATACGGGACCCAGTACTTC.

V gene TRBV20-1 combines with J gene TRBJ1-1, with D uncertain. The CDR3 loop spans 13 amino acids. Germline CDR1 reads DFQATT; CDR2 reads SNEGSKA (reference sequence). V gave up 7 bases and J gave up 7 bases, with 19 bases separating them. DNA for the CDR3: TGCAGTGGGCTCCGCGACGGCGGACGTGAAGCTTTCTTT. Translated, it gives CSGLRDGGREAFF.

A few counts support this clonotype. V gene TRBV24-1 combines with J gene TRBJ1-5; D not certain. Germline-derived CDR1 and CDR2 are KGHDR and SFDVKD. V was trimmed by 2 bases and J by 9 bases, leaving 13 bases between them. CDR3 length: 14 amino acids. The CDR3 DNA reads as TGTGCCACCAGTGATTCTCCCGGGTCAGGGCCCCAGCATTTT. This translates into CATSDSPGSGPQHF.

V and J are TRBV5-1 and TRBJ2-5, with 7 bases lining up with TRBD2. There are 11 residues in the CDR3. Germline V gives CDR1 SGHRS, CDR2 YFSETQ. V was pared by 3 bases and J by 9 bases, with 2 bases of the junction left unmatched. The CDR3, as DNA: TGCGCCAGCAGCTGGGAGGGTGCCCAGTACTTC. It encodes CASSWEGAQYF.

This clonotype has just a few counts. The chain couples TRBV6-1 to TRBJ2-1; 8 nucleotides align to TRBD2. With V trimmed by 5 bases and J by 5 bases, 8 bases remained unmatched. Germline assignment: CDR1 MNHNS and CDR2 SASEGT. The CDR3 spans 15 residues. The CDR3 protein is CASSRRVTSDNEQFF. As DNA, the CDR3 is TGTGCCAGCAGTCGCCGGGTGACTAGCGACAATGAGCAGTTCTTC.

This clonotype was detected a few times. One junction end disagrees with the germline gene, perhaps due to a read error. The V call is TRBV28, the J call TRBJ2-7; 9 bases agree with TRBD1. CDR3 length equals 14 residues. CDR1 and CDR2 (germline): MDHEN, SYDVKM. The CDR3, as DNA: TGTGCCGGCAGCCATCGGGACAGGGCCTACGAGCAGTACTTC. Protein sequence: CAGSHRDRAYEQYF.

This sequence joins TRBV20-1 and TRBJ1-1, with D maybe TRBD1 (6 bases). Germline CDR1 reads DFQATT; CDR2 reads SNEGSKA (reference sequence). With 1 base removed from V and 2 bases from J, the gap between germline ends came to 11 bases. The CDR3 spans 14 residues. CDR3 bases: TGCAGTGCTAGAGTCGGGGGACAAAACACTGAAGCTTTCTTT. It translates to CSARVGGQNTEAFF.

The table lists this clonotype with a few counts. The chain links TRBV6-6 to TRBJ2-5; D possibly corresponds to TRBD1 (5 bases). The germline CDR1 and CDR2 sequences are MNHNY and SVGAGI (reference sequence). The CDR3 consists of 15 residues. V shed 2 bases and J shed 1 base, with 11 bases lying between them. The CDR3 DNA sequence: TGTGCCAGCAGTTACCAAGGCAGGGCCCAAGAGACCCAGTACTTC. It codes for CASSYQGRAQETQYF.

V is TRBV7-9 and J is TRBJ2-7, with 9 bases identical to TRBD2. J gave up 3 bases and V 3 bases, and 6 bases lay outside the gene matches. Germline V CDR1 and CDR2: SEHNR, FQNEAQ (reference sequence). The CDR3 covers 15 residues. CDR3 sequence: CASSFSGRGGYEQYF. The CDR3 bases are TGTGCCAGCAGCTTTTCAGGGCGGGGGGGCTACGAGCAGTACTTC.

V usage is TRBV30 and J usage is TRBJ1-2, with D possibly being TRBD1 (6 bases). CDR1 is GTSNPN, CDR2 SVGIG, per germline (reference sequence). The V end lost 4 bases, the J end lost 8 bases, and 20 bases lay between the germline ends. The CDR3 extends over 14 amino acids. CDR3 nucleotides: TGTGCCTGGACTGAGAGGCAGGGGAAAGGAGGCTACACCTTC. Translated: CAWTERQGKGGYTF.

The chain combines TRBV3-1 with TRBJ2-5; 9 nucleotides line up with TRBD1. V was clipped by 3 bases and J by 4 bases; unmatched bases: 9. Germline V gives CDR1 LGHDT, CDR2 YNNKEL (reference sequence). CDR3 length equals 16 residues. CDR3 sequence reads: CASSHDPGQGPETQYF. The DNA of the CDR3 is TGTGCCAGCAGCCACGATCCGGGACAGGGACCAGAGACCCAGTACTTC.

This clonotype was counted only a few times. This chain uses TRBV20-1 with TRBJ1-6, with D perhaps matching TRBD1 (5 bases). The CDR3 extends over 14 amino acids. The V gene lost 0 bases and the J gene lost 10 bases, with 13 bases spanning the gap. From germline, CDR1 is DFQATT and CDR2 SNEGSKA (reference sequence). The CDR3 bases are TGCAGTGCTAGAGAGGGAGGGGAAGGCTCACCCCTCCACTTT. Its protein is CSAREGGEGSPLHF.

The rearrangement links TRBV11-2 to TRBJ2-1; 8 bases are a match to TRBD2. Germline values: CDR1 SGHAT, CDR2 FQNNGV. The CDR3 contains 15 residues. V dropped 5 bases and J dropped 5; count of bases not matched to a gene: 8. CDR3 coding DNA: TGTGCCAGCAGCCCCAGAACGGGAGGGAACAATGAGCAGTTCTTC. It yields the protein CASSPRTGGNNEQFF.